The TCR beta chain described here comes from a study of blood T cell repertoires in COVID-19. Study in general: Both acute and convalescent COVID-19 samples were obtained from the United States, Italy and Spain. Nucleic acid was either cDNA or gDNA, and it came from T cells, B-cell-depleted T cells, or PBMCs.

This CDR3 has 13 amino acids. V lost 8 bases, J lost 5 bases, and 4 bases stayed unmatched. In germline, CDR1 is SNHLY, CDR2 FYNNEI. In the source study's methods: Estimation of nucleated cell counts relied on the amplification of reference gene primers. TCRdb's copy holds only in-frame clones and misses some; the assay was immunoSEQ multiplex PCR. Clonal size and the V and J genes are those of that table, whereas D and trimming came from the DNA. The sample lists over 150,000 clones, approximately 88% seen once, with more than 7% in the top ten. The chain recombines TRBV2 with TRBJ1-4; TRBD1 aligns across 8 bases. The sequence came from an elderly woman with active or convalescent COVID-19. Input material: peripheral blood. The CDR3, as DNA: TGTGCCAGCGGGTGGACAGGGAATGAAAAACTGTTTTTT. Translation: CASGWTGNEKLFF. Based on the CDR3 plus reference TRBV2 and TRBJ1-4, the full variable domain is EPEVTQTPSHQVTQMGQEVILRCVPISNHLYFYWYRQILGQKVEFLVSFYNNEISEKSEIFDDQFSVERPDGSNFTLKIRSTKLEDSAMYFCASGWTGNEKLFFGSGTQLSVL.